This T cell receptor beta chain was captured in a study of T cell responses to AZD1222 COVID-19 vaccine. Study at large: Combined were second doses at about 4 or about 12 weeks.

This clone came up once. Its cognate antigen is unknown. The CDR3 runs 15 residues. Losses at the gene ends were 1 base for V and 4 bases for J; bases not matched to a gene: 4. Germline CDR1 SGHDT, CDR2 YYEEEE. Study results and caveats: Donors skewed white British and female; clonal diversity was possibly underestimated. The CD4 TCRs associated with vaccination extended across spike and predominated at 160-218 and 743-854.

Clones were sequenced by immunoSEQ multiplex PCR, and TCRdb holds only the in-frame ones, with some missing. Of 90,000 to 120,000 clones in the sample, over 80% were seen once. V usage is TRBV5-6 and J usage is TRBJ1-5, with TRBD1 identical over 8 bases. The clonotype comes from an adult in good health. Sequenced here: peripheral blood, sampled on day 0 of AZD1222 vaccination. The CDR3 reads CASSLRGQVNQPQHF. The CDR3 DNA sequence: TGTGCCAGCAGCTTGCGGGGACAGGTAAATCAGCCCCAGCATTTT. The whole variable domain, remainder taken from reference TRBV5-6 and TRBJ1-5, is DAGVTQSPTHLIKTRGQQVTLRCSPKSGHDTVSWYQQALGQGPQFIFQYYEEEERQRGNFPDRFSGHQFPNYSSELNVNALLLGDSALYLCASSLRGQVNQPQHFGDGTRLSIL.